These 25 T cell receptor beta chains were all obtained from the same sample, sequenced in a study. TCRdb itself ran the RT-PCR reads through MiXCR, one entry per CDR3 protein. The table records approximately 720,000 distinct CDR3 sequences, over 12% of them present only once. The material sequenced was memory CD4+ T cells from blood. These receptors were taken from a female donor in good health, serving as a healthy control.

This rearrangement joins TRBV6-1 to TRBJ2-1; D tentatively fits TRBD1 or TRBD2 (5 bases each). The CDR3 has 13 residues. The ends were cut back, 0 bases at V and 6 bases at J, with 6 bases in the middle. Germline CDR1 and CDR2: MNHNS and SASEGT. CDR3 nucleotides: TGTGCCAGCAGTGAAGCTGGGACCAATGAGCAGTTCTTC. It translates to CASSEAGTNEQFF.

This clonotype came up a few times. The rearrangement uses TRBV10-3 and TRBJ2-3, with 10 bases lining up with TRBD1. Germline loops: CDR1 ENHRY, CDR2 SYGVKD. This CDR3 has 13 residues. V dropped 11 bases and J dropped 3; count of bases not matched to a gene: 5. DNA of the CDR3: TGTGCCCTCGGGACAGGGGTTACAGATACGCAGTATTTT. Translating it yields CALGTGVTDTQYF.

The chain links TRBV20-1 to TRBJ1-1; no reliable D call. The CDR3 has 13 residues. Germline V gene lookup returns CDR1 DFQATT and CDR2 SNEGSKA (reference sequence). Deletions cut 5 bases from V and 0 bases from J, with 10 bases between. CDR3 protein: CSASDNMNTEAFF. CDR3 nucleotide sequence: TGCAGTGCTTCCGACAACATGAACACTGAAGCTTTCTTT.

In this sample, this clonotype turned up a few times. The gene calls are TRBV7-2 and TRBJ2-3, with TRBD2 matching over 9 bases. Germline CDR1 is SGHTA and CDR2 is FQGNSA. The CDR3 contains 16 residues. The V segment lost 1 base and the J segment 3 bases; nucleotides outside the gene matches: 5. The DNA for the CDR3 is TGTGCCAGCAGCTTAGGCGGGAGGGCCGCTACAGATACGCAGTATTTT. It codes for CASSLGGRAATDTQYF.

This clonotype was seen more than once but under ten times. The CDR3 bases are TGTGCCAGCAGCACCCGACAGGGGTCCTACGAGCAGTACTTC. Translating it yields CASSTRQGSYEQYF. This chain links TRBV7-2 with TRBJ2-7, with TRBD1 matching 8 bases. Germline lookup yields CDR1 SGHTA and CDR2 FQGNSA. CDR3 length: 14 amino acids. After removal of 5 bases from V and 1 base from J, the junction contained 4 bases not matched to a gene.

Many counts were recorded for this clonotype. CDR3 in amino acids: CSARGGKNTEAFF. The CDR3 DNA follows: TGCAGTGCTAGAGGGGGGAAGAACACTGAAGCTTTCTTT. The chain carries TRBV20-1 and TRBJ1-1, with D possibly matching TRBD1 (5 bases). Trimming shortened V by 1 base and J by 1 base, and 7 bases separated the two germline ends. There are 13 residues in the CDR3. CDR1 DFQATT and CDR2 SNEGSKA come from the germline V gene (reference sequence).

The rearrangement uses TRBV7-9 and TRBJ2-7, with D perhaps matching TRBD2 (6 bases). This CDR3 comprises 17 residues. V lost 2 bases to trimming and J lost 1 base, with 18 bases between them. CDR1 is SEHNR and CDR2 is FQNEAQ in the germline V gene (reference sequence). The chain's CDR3 is CASSLSRGGLVSYEQYF. Written as DNA, the CDR3 is TGTGCCAGCAGCTTATCCCGCGGAGGGCTGGTGTCCTACGAGCAGTACTTC.

The V gene is TRBV6-6, the J gene TRBJ2-2; the D is unclear. V shed 5 bases and J shed 2 bases, with 6 bases lying between them. The CDR3 runs to 13 residues. Germline values: CDR1 MNHNY, CDR2 SVGAGI (reference sequence). The CDR3 DNA reads TGTGCCAGCAGTCAGATAAACACCGGGGAGCTGTTTTTT. Translating gives CASSQINTGELFF.

The chain employs TRBV7-2 and TRBJ1-3; 8 bases line up with TRBD1. The germline CDR1 and CDR2 sequences are SGHTA and FQGNSA. This CDR3 comprises 14 residues. The trim removed 2 bases at V and 8 bases at J, leaving 5 bases unmatched. Here the CDR3 DNA reads TGTGCCAGCAGCTTATCAGGGGGCATAGACACCATATATTTT. This gives the protein CASSLSGGIDTIYF.

At least ten counts were recorded for this clonotype. J is TRBJ2-3 and V is TRBV7-9; D perhaps matches TRBD2 (5 bases). V was clipped by 1 base and J by 14 bases, with 16 bases between them. The CDR3 runs 13 residues. CDR1 and CDR2 from the germline V gene are SEHNR and FQNEAQ (reference sequence). The chain's CDR3 is CASSLEYGLPGYF. For the CDR3, the DNA is TGTGCCAGCAGCTTAGAGTATGGACTCCCGGGGTATTTT. Combining the CDR3 with reference TRBV7-9 and TRBJ2-3 gives the whole variable domain DTGVSQNPRHKITKRGQNVTFRCDPISEHNRLYWYRQTLGQGPEFLTYFQNEAQLEKSRLLSDRFSAERPKGSFSTLEIQRTEQGDSAMYLCASSLEYGLPGYFGPGTRLTVL.

The V gene is TRBV5-4, the J gene TRBJ2-7, with D perhaps TRBD1 (6 bases). Trimming stripped 0 bases from V and 2 bases from J, with 12 bases between. The CDR3 is 15 amino acids. CDR1 is SGHNT, CDR2 YYREEE, per germline (reference sequence). The CDR3: CASSLAVDSTYEQYF. The CDR3 DNA reads as TGTGCCAGCAGCTTGGCCGTGGACAGTACCTACGAGCAGTACTTC.

This chain connects TRBV19 to TRBJ2-3; 8 positions match TRBD2. Germline V gives CDR1 LNHDA, CDR2 SQIVND (reference sequence). This CDR3 has 14 residues. V trimming: 3 bases; J trimming: 4 bases; junction bases outside the gene matches: 3. The CDR3 here is CASSMLAGADTQYF. CDR3 bases: TGTGCCAGTAGTATGCTAGCGGGCGCAGATACGCAGTATTTT.

This clonotype appeared a few times. The chain carries TRBV24-1 and TRBJ1-1; no reliable D call. Trimming removed 5 bases from V and 1 base from J, with 7 bases in between. The CDR3 consists of 13 residues. Germline CDR1 is KGHDR and CDR2 is SFDVKD. DNA for the CDR3: TGTGCCACCAGTGGTTGGGAGAACACTGAAGCTTTCTTT. Amino acid sequence: CATSGWENTEAFF.

This clonotype came up many times. The V call is TRBV12-3 or TRBV12-4, the J call TRBJ1-6, with D uncertain. Trimming stripped 2 bases from V and 5 bases from J, with 4 bases between. This CDR3 is 13 amino acids long. In DNA, the CDR3 is TGTGCCAGCAGTTTAAATGATAATTCACCCCTCCACTTT. It specifies CASSLNDNSPLHF.

This clonotype was found a few times. This rearrangement joins TRBV6-6 to TRBJ1-5, with D possibly TRBD1 on 5 matching bases. The CDR3 totals 17 residues. CDR1 and CDR2 from the germline V gene are MNHNY and SVGAGI (reference sequence). V lost 8 bases to trimming and J lost 6 bases, with 26 bases between them. The CDR3 loop reads CASSWKGPQGFGQPQHF. In nucleotides, the CDR3 is TGTGCCAGCTCCTGGAAAGGACCCCAGGGATTCGGTCAGCCCCAGCATTTT.

This clonotype was counted many times. J is TRBJ1-2 and V is TRBV7-2; D not certain. Trimming cost V 0 bases and J 2 bases, with 13 bases left between them. The germline V gene has CDR1 SGHTA and CDR2 FQGNSA. This CDR3 comprises 16 residues. The DNA of the CDR3 is TGTGCCAGCAGCTTAGCCTCCCGGCGCGGAAACTATGGCTACACCTTC. Its protein is CASSLASRRGNYGYTF.

The chain carries TRBV20-1 and TRBJ1-5; 8 nucleotides line up with TRBD1. Trimming cost V 3 bases and J 1 base; bases outside gene matches: 5. The germline V gene encodes CDR1 DFQATT and CDR2 SNEGSKA (reference sequence). The CDR3 is made up of 15 amino acids. The CDR3 here is CSARGQDASNQPQHF. The CDR3 DNA follows: TGCAGTGCTAGGGGACAGGACGCGAGCAATCAGCCCCAGCATTTT.

The V and J genes are TRBV5-6 and TRBJ2-3; 7 bases align to TRBD2. J lost 2 bases, V lost 2 bases, and 8 bases had no gene match. This CDR3 is built from 16 residues. The V gene's germline CDR1 is SGHDT and CDR2 YYEEEE. The CDR3 loop reads CASSFSGGRLTDTQYF. The CDR3 DNA sequence: TGTGCCAGCAGCTTTTCTGGCGGGAGACTCACAGATACGCAGTATTTT.

This clonotype has a handful of counts. The CDR3 region is CASSYGLNPTTEAFF. CDR3 in DNA: TGTGCCAGCAGTTACGGGCTGAACCCAACAACTGAAGCTTTCTTT. This chain connects TRBV6-2 or TRBV6-3 to TRBJ1-1; D ambiguous. The V gene lost 2 bases and the J gene lost 5 bases, with 15 bases spanning the gap. Per the germline V gene, CDR1 is MNHEY and CDR2 is SVGEGT. This CDR3 has 15 residues.

This clonotype has a count of ten or more. The V gene is TRBV29-1, the J gene TRBJ2-5; no reliable D call. V was clipped by 6 bases and J by 5 bases, with 7 bases between them. This CDR3 is built from 10 residues. Germline V gene lookup returns CDR1 SQVTM and CDR2 ANQGSEA. The CDR3 nucleotides are TGCAGCGTAATTGAGGAGACCCAGTACTTC. Protein: CSVIEETQYF.

This chain joins TRBV7-2 and TRBJ1-5; D uncertain. Trimming removed 1 base at V and 9 bases at J, with 10 bases between. Germline values: CDR1 SGHTA, CDR2 FQGNSA. CDR3 length equals 13 residues. CDR3 sequence (DNA): TGTGCCAGCAGCTTAGAGCCTTCCCGGCCCCAGCATTTT. This translates into CASSLEPSRPQHF.

This clonotype was seen ten or more times. This chain uses TRBV6-5 with TRBJ1-5, with D uncertain. Trimming pared 0 bases from V and 0 bases from J, leaving 15 bases between. In germline, CDR1 is MNHEY, CDR2 SVGAGI. The CDR3 extends over 18 amino acids. The CDR3 reads CASSYSSRPDLSNQPQHF. CDR3 sequence (DNA): TGTGCCAGCAGTTACTCCAGTCGGCCAGACCTTAGCAATCAGCCCCAGCATTTT.

This clonotype was found many times. This chain connects TRBV9 to TRBJ2-7; D tentatively reads TRBD1 or TRBD2 (5 bases each). Per germline, CDR1 SGDLS and CDR2 YYNGEE. V was cut by 3 bases and J by 0 bases, with 7 bases left in between. The CDR3 spans 13 residues. The CDR3 bases are TGTGCCAGCAGCGCAGGGAGCTCCTACGAGCAGTACTTC. As protein: CASSAGSSYEQYF.

The chain recombines TRBV3-1 with TRBJ2-7, with 12 bases matching TRBD2. Trimming took 4 bases from V and 6 from J; bases not matched to a gene: 7. The length of the CDR3 is 15 residues. The germline V gene encodes CDR1 LGHDT and CDR2 YNNKEL (reference sequence). CDR3 sequence (DNA): TGTGCCAGCAGCCTACTCCGGACTAGCGGGACCGAGCAGTACTTC. It specifies CASSLLRTSGTEQYF.

This clonotype has a count of ten or more. The chain recombines TRBV5-1 with TRBJ2-7; D possibly corresponds to TRBD2 (5 bases). Germline loops: CDR1 SGHRS, CDR2 YFSETQ. V was shortened by 4 bases and J by 0 bases, with 11 bases between the two germline ends. This CDR3 contains 14 residues. Here the CDR3 reads CASSQNGDSYEQYF. The CDR3 DNA is TGCGCCAGCAGCCAGAACGGGGACTCCTACGAGCAGTACTTC.